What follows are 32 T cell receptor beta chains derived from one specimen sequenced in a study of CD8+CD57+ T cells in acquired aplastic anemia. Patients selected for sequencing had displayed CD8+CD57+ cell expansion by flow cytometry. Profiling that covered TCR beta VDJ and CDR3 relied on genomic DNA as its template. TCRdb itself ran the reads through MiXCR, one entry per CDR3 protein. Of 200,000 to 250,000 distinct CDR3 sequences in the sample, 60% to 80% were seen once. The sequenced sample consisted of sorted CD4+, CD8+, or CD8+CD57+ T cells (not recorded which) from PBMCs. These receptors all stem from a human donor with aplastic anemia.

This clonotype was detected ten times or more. The CDR3 sequence is CATRGAGANTQYF. CDR3 DNA sequence: TGTGCCACCAGGGGGGCGGGGGCCAATACGCAGTATTTT. The V gene is TRBV24-1, the J gene TRBJ2-3, with D perhaps TRBD2 (7 bases). The CDR3 runs to 13 residues. CDR1 and CDR2 from the germline V gene are KGHDR and SFDVKD. V was cut by 7 bases and J by 7 bases, with 14 bases left in between.

In DNA form, the CDR3 reads TGCAGTGCTAGAGATCCACTAGCGGGGGCCACAGATACGCAGTATTTT. Encoded protein: CSARDPLAGATDTQYF. The V and J genes are TRBV20-1 and TRBJ2-3; 11 nucleotides align to TRBD2. The J segment lost 2 bases and the V segment lost 0 bases, leaving 4 bases of the junction unmatched. Per germline, CDR1 DFQATT and CDR2 SNEGSKA (reference sequence). The length of the CDR3 is 16 residues.

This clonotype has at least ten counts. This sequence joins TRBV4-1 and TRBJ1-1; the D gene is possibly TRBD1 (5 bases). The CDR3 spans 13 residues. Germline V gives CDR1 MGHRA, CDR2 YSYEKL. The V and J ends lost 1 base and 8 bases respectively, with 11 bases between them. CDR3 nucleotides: TGCGCCAGCAGCCAAGTTGGGACGGACGAAGCTTTCTTT. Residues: CASSQVGTDEAFF.

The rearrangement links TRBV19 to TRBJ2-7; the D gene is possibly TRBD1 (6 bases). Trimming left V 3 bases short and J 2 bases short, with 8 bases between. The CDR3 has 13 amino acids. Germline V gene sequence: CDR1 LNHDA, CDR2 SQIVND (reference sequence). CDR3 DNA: TGTGCCAGTAGTATTGGGACAACCTACGAGCAGTACTTC. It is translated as CASSIGTTYEQYF.

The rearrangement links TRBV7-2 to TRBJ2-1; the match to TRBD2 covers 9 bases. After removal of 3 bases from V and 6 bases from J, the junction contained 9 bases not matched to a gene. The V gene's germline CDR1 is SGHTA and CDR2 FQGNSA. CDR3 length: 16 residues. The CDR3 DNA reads TGTGCCAGCAGCTTGGGAGCGGGAGGCCGATTCAATGAGCAGTTCTTC. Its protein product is CASSLGAGGRFNEQFF.

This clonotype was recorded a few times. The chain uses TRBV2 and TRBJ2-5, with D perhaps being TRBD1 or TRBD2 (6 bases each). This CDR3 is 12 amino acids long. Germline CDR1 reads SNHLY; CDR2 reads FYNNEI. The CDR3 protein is CGTGAFQETQYF. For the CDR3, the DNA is TGTGGGACGGGGGCCTTCCAAGAGACCCAGTACTTC.

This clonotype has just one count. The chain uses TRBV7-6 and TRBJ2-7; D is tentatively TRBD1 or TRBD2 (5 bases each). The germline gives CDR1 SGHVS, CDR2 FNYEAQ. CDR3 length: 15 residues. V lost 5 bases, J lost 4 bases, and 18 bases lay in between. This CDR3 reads CASSPQQGERYEQYF. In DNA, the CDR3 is TGTGCCAGCAGCCCACAGCAGGGAGAGAGATACGAGCAGTACTTC.

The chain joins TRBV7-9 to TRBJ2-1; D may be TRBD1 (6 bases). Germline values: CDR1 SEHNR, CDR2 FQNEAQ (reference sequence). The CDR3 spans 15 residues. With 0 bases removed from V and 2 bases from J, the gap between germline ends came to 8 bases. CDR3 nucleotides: TGTGCCAGCAGCTTAGCACAGGGTACCTACAATGAGCAGTTCTTC. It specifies CASSLAQGTYNEQFF.

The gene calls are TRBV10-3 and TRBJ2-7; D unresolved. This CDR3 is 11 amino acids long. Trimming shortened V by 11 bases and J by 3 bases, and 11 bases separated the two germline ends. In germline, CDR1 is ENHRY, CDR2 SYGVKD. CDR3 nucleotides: TGTGCCTCGACGAGCTACTACGAGCAGTACTTC. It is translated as CASTSYYEQYF.

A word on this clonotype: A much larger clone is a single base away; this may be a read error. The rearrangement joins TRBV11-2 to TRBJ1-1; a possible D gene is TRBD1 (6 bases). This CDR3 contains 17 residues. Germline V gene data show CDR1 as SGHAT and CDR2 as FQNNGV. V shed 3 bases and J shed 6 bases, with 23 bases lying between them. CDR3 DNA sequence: TGTGCCAGCAGCTTGTTCCCCGTACGGGGGGCGCAGGCTGAAGCTTTCTTT. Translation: CASSLFPVRGAQAEAFF.

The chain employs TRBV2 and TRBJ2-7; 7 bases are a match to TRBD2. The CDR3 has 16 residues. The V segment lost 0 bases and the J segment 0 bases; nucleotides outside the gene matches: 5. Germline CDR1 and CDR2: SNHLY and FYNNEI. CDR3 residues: CASSEAGLKISYEQYF. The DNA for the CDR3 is TGTGCCAGCAGTGAAGCGGGACTAAAGATCTCCTACGAGCAGTACTTC.

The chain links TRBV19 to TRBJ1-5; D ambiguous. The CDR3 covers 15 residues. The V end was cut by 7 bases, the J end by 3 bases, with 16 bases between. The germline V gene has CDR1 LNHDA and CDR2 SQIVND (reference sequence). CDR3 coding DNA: TGTGCCAGTATACCTGACGTGACTTTCAATCAGCCCCAGCATTTT. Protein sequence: CASIPDVTFNQPQHF. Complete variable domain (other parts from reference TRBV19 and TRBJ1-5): DGGITQSPKYLFRKEGQNVTLSCEQNLNHDAMYWYRQDPGQGLRLIYYSQIVNDFQKGDIAEGYSVSREKKESFPLTVTSAQKNPTAFYLCASIPDVTFNQPQHFGDGTRLSIL.

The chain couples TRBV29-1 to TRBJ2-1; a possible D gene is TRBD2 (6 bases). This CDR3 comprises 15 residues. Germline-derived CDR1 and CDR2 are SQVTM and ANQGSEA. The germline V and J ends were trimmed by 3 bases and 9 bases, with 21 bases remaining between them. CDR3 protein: CSVEGYQWDSSEQFF. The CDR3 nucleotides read TGCAGCGTTGAGGGCTACCAGTGGGACTCGAGTGAGCAGTTCTTC.

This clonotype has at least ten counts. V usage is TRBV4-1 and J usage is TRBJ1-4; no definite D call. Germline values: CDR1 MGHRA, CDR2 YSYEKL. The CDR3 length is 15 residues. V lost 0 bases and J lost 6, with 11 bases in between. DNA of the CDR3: TGCGCCAGCAGCCAAGATCCCGGGAATGATGAAAAACTGTTTTTT. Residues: CASSQDPGNDEKLFF.

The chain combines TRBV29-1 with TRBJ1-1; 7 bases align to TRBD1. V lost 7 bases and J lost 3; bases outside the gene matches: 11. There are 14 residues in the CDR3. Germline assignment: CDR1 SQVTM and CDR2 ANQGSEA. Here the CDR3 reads CSATTGFSDTEAFF. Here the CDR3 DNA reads TGCAGCGCCACGACAGGGTTCTCGGACACTGAAGCTTTCTTT.

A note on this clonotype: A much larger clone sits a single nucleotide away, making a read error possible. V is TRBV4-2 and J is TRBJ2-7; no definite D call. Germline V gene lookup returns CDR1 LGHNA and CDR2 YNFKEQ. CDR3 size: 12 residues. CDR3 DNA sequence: TGTGCCAGCGGCCAAGGCGGCTACGAGCAGTACTTC. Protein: CASGQGGYEQYF.

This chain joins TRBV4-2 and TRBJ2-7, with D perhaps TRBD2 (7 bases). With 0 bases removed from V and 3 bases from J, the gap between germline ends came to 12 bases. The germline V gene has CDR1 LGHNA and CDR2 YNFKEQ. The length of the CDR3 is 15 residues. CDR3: CASSQEGGAYYEQYF. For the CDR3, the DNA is TGTGCCAGCAGCCAAGAGGGGGGGGCCTACTACGAGCAGTACTTC.

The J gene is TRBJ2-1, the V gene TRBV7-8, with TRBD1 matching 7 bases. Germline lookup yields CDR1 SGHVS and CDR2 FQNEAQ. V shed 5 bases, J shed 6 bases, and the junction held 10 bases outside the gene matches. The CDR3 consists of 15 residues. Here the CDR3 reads CASSPTGNRANEQFF. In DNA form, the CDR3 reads TGTGCCAGCAGCCCGACAGGGAATAGGGCCAATGAGCAGTTCTTC.

The CDR3 nucleotides read TGTGCCAGCAGTTACTCGGCAGGATGGAAGGGCGAGCAGTACTTC. The encoded protein is CASSYSAGWKGEQYF. The chain uses TRBV6-5 and TRBJ2-7; no clear D. Germline-derived CDR1 and CDR2 are MNHEY and SVGAGI. The CDR3 has 15 amino acids. Trimming removed 0 bases from V and 6 bases from J, with 15 bases in between.

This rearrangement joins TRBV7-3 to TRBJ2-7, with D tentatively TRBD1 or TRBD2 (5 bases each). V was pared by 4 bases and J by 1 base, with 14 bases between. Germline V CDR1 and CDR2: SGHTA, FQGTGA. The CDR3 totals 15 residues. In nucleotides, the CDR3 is TGTGCCAGCAGCTCCGTTGGGGACCCATCCTACGAGCAGTACTTC. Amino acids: CASSSVGDPSYEQYF.

The CDR3 sequence is CASSVSGGGQFF. CDR3 DNA: TGTGCCAGCAGCGTAAGTGGAGGGGGGCAGTTCTTC. The V and J genes are TRBV9 and TRBJ2-1; D tentatively reads TRBD1 or TRBD2 (6 bases each). The CDR3 is made up of 12 amino acids. Trimming took off 1 base at V and 12 bases at J, with 11 bases between the two ends. Germline V CDR1 and CDR2: SGDLS, YYNGEE. Complete variable domain (other parts from reference TRBV9 and TRBJ2-1): DSGVTQTPKHLITATGQRVTLRCSPRSGDLSVYWYQQSLDQGLQFLIQYYNGEERAKGNILERFSAQQFPDLHSELNLSSLELGDSALYFCASSVSGGGQFFGPGTRLTVL.

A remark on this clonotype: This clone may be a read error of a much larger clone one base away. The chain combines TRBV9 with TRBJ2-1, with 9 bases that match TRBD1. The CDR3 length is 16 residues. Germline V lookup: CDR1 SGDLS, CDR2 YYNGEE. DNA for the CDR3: TGTGCCAGCAGTTCCGGGACAGGGAGCTCCTACAATGAGCAGGTCTTC. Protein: CASSSGTGSSYNEQVF.

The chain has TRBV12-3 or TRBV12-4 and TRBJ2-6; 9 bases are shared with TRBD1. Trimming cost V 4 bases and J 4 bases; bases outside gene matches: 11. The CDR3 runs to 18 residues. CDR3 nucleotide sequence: TGTGCCAGCAGTTCTATAGGGACAGGGTACTCCGGGGCCAACGTCCTGACTTTC. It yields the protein CASSSIGTGYSGANVLTF.

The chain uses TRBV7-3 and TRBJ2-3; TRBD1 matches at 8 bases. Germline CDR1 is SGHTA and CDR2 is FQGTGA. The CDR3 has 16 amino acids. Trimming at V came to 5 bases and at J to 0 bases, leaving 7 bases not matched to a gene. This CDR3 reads CASSQGQGSSTDTQYF. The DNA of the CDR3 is TGTGCCAGCAGCCAAGGACAGGGTTCTAGCACAGATACGCAGTATTTT.

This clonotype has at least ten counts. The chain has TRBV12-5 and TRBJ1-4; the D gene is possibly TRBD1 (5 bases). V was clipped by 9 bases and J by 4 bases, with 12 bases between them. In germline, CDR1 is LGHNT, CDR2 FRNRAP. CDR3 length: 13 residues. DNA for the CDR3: TGTGCTAGGAACCCGGGGGTTAATGAAAAACTGTTTTTT. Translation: CARNPGVNEKLFF.

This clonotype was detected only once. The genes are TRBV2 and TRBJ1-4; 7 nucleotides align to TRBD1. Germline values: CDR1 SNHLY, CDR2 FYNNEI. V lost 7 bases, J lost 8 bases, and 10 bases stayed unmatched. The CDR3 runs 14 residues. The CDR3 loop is CASTPEQGTEKLFF. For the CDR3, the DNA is TGTGCCAGCACCCCGGAACAGGGGACGGAAAAACTGTTTTTT.

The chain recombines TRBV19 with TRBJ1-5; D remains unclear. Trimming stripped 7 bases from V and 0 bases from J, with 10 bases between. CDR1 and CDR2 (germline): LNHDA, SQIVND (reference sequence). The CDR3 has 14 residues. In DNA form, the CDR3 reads TGTGCCAGTAAAGGACGGAATAGCAATCAGCCCCAGCATTTT. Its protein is CASKGRNSNQPQHF.

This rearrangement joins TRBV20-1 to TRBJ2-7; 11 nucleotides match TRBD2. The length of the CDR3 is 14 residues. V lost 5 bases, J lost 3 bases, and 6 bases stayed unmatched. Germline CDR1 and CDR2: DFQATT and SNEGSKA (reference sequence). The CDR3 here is CSAPGLAGLYEQYF. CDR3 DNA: TGCAGTGCTCCCGGACTAGCGGGTCTCTACGAGCAGTACTTC.

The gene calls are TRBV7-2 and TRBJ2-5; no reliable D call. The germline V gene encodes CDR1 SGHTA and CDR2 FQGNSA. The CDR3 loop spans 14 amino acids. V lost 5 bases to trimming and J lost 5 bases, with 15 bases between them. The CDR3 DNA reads TGTGCCAGCAGCCCTGGTGGGTCCAGGGAGACCCAGTACTTC. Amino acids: CASSPGGSRETQYF.

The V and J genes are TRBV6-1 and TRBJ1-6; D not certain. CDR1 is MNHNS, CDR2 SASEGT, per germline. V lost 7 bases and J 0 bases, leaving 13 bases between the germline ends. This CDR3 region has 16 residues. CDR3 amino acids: CASIVTGSSYNSPLHF. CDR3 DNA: TGTGCCAGCATTGTTACGGGGAGCTCCTATAATTCACCCCTCCACTTT.

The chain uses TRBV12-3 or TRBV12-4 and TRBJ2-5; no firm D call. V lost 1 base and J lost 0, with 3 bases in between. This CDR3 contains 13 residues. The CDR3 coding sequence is TGTGCCAGCAGTTTAGGCTACCAAGAGACCCAGTACTTC. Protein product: CASSLGYQETQYF.

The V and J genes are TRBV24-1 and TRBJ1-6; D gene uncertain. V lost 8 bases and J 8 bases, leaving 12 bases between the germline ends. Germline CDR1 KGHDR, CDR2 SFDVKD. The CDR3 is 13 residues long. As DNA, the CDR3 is TGTGCCACCATCGGGTTCCCTTATTCACCCCTCCACTTT. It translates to CATIGFPYSPLHF.